This entry concerns a single T cell receptor beta chain. The antigen remains unidentified. This sample stems from a study of T cells in Graves' hyperthyroidism and ophthalmopathy. Study results and caveats: Prediction of ophthalmopathy progression came a median approximately 6.5 months pre-onset. From stable hyperthyroidism, ophthalmopathy was separated by a 13 V-J model.

Looked up from germline, CDR1 is SEHNR and CDR2 is FQNEAQ (reference sequence). There are 15 residues in the CDR3. The V end was cut by 0 bases, the J end by 2 bases, with 10 bases between. RNA transcripts yielded amplified TCR beta CDR3 regions. First-round RT-PCR of the TCR CDR3 relied on the HTBI primer set. A single record per CDR3 protein comes from TCRdb applying MiXCR to the multiplex PCR reads. The table includes hundreds of thousands of distinct CDR3 sequences, about a sixth detected once. The sequenced material came from blood. This TCR derives from a woman under 30 with Graves' hyperthyroidism. The V and J genes are TRBV7-9 and TRBJ1-1, with a possible D match to TRBD1 (5 bases). DNA for the CDR3: TGTGCCAGCAGCTTAGCTGGCAGGGTCAACACTGAAGCTTTCTTT. Its translation is CASSLAGRVNTEAFF.